The T cell receptor beta chain under discussion was sequenced for a study of response to subunit inactivated influenza vaccine. Study observations and caveats: It was suggested by the authors that few new T cells are recruited by each seasonal influenza vaccination.

MiXCR, run by TCRdb on the RT-PCR reads, gives a single entry per CDR3 protein. The sample consists of approximately 520,000 distinct CDR3 sequences, more than 15% of them appearing once. Only a few counts were recorded for this clonotype. The target antigen is unknown. The CDR3 covers 10 residues. The ends were cut back, 9 bases at V and 8 bases at J, with 7 bases in the middle. Germline V CDR1 and CDR2: KGHDR, SFDVKD. The TCR was taken from a man aged 50 to 69 who received an inactivated influenza vaccine. Sequences were derived from CD4+ T cells sorted from PBMCs, sampled 23 to 25 months after vaccination. The V gene is TRBV24-1, the J gene TRBJ1-5; D not certain. In DNA, the CDR3 is TGTGCCACCGGAAGAAAGCCCCAGCATTTT. It encodes CATGRKPQHF.